This TCR beta chain was retrieved from a study of shared clonotypes between healthy human individuals. Positively selected for CCR7, the CD45RO-negative cells used as naive CD8 cells excluded terminally differentiated effector memory CD45RA+ cells. Assay used: immunoSEQ multiplex PCR; TCRdb lists only in-frame clones, some missing. The data hold 750,000 to 1,000,000 clones, with 80% to 95% observed a single time. Regarding this clone: Its target is not known.

General study results and limits: It was observed that about 5% of naive CD4 clonotypes were shared across a few donors.

Sequenced input: naive CD8+ T cells sorted from blood. The TCR originated in a man aged 30 to 45 in good health.

DNA for the CDR3: TGTGCCAGCAGCGTAGCGGCAGGGATTGATGAGCAGTTCTTC. Its protein product is CASSVAAGIDEQFF. The rearrangement links TRBV9 to TRBJ2-1; D may be TRBD1 (5 bases). This CDR3 region has 14 residues. Trimming shortened V by 0 bases and J by 8 bases, and 12 bases separated the two germline ends. Per germline, CDR1 SGDLS and CDR2 YYNGEE.